Shown below are 28 T cell receptor beta chains from a single sample sequenced in a study of control samples from healthy donors and cancer patients (dated by TCRdb to 2020 to 2021). The library was generated by the immunoSEQ multiplex PCR assay. TCRdb mirrors the immuneACCESS table, restricted to in-frame sequences. Some clones are absent from its copies; in checked studies, under half trace to an unresolved V gene, and the reason for the others is unknown. This sample holds fewer than 200,000 clones; over 85% were observed only once. 1.2% to 1.5% of the sample comes from the top ten. Source material: blood. These receptors originate from a man younger than 40 in good health.

The V and J genes are TRBV24-1 and TRBJ2-1, with 10 positions matching TRBD2. J was trimmed by 4 bases and V by 7 bases; bases with no gene match: 6. Germline CDR1 KGHDR, CDR2 SFDVKD. This CDR3 is 15 amino acids long. The CDR3 is CATSPPAGGYNEQFF. As DNA, the CDR3 is TGTGCCACCAGCCCCCCAGCGGGAGGGTACAATGAGCAGTTCTTC.

CDR3 sequence reads: CASSLRGAPGTGELFF. DNA of the CDR3: TGCGCCAGCAGCTTGCGAGGGGCTCCGGGTACGGGGGAGCTGTTTTTT. The rearrangement uses TRBV5-1 and TRBJ2-2; D may correspond to TRBD1 or TRBD2 (5 bases each). This CDR3 spans 16 amino acids. The V end was cut by 1 base, the J end by 8 bases, with 18 bases between. Germline CDR1 is SGHRS and CDR2 is YFSETQ.

A single count supports this clone. This chain connects TRBV7-9 to TRBJ2-7; D is unclear. This CDR3 has 17 amino acids. Germline CDR1 reads SEHNR; CDR2 reads FQNEAQ (reference sequence). V was cut by 2 bases and J by 4 bases, with 21 bases left in between. DNA of the CDR3: TGTGCCAGCAGCTTACTTGGAGTTATTACAGACCAATACGAGCAGTACTTC. This translates into CASSLLGVITDQYEQYF.

Here the CDR3 DNA reads TGTGCCAGCAGCGTAGCTTTGGACAGGGGGCAAGATACGCAGTATTTT. It specifies CASSVALDRGQDTQYF. This chain uses TRBV9 with TRBJ2-3, with 11 bases aligning to TRBD1. CDR3 length: 16 amino acids. Germline trimming cut 0 bases from V and 5 bases from J; bases unmatched to any gene: 5. Germline-derived CDR1 and CDR2 are SGDLS and YYNGEE.

The J gene is TRBJ1-1, the V gene TRBV5-1, with TRBD1 identical over 9 bases. This CDR3 comprises 22 residues. V shed 0 bases and J 0 bases; nucleotides not matched to a gene: 21. Germline V gene sequence: CDR1 SGHRS, CDR2 YFSETQ. This CDR3 is CASSLDVGTGPGWRGMNTEAFF. Here the CDR3 DNA reads TGCGCCAGCAGCTTGGACGTTGGGACAGGGCCGGGGTGGAGGGGTATGAACACTGAAGCTTTCTTT.

This sequence joins TRBV10-3 and TRBJ2-2; the D gene is possibly TRBD2 (6 bases). CDR1 and CDR2 (germline): ENHRY, SYGVKD. V lost 7 bases and J 6 bases, leaving 15 bases between the germline ends. The CDR3 has 14 residues. The CDR3: CAINAGSLSGELFF. CDR3 coding DNA: TGTGCCATCAATGCCGGGAGCCTCTCCGGGGAGCTGTTTTTT.

V gene TRBV19 combines with J gene TRBJ2-1; TRBD2 matches 11 bases. The junction had 5 bases not matched to a gene; V was cut back by 5 bases and J by 5 bases. The CDR3 has 15 amino acids. Germline V CDR1 and CDR2: LNHDA, SQIVND (reference sequence). The CDR3 sequence: CASSPTSGKDNEQFF. CDR3 nucleotides: TGTGCCAGTAGTCCGACTAGCGGGAAGGACAATGAGCAGTTCTTC.

The V and J genes are TRBV6-5 and TRBJ1-1; no definite D call. Looked up from germline, CDR1 is MNHEY and CDR2 is SVGAGI. The CDR3 is made up of 14 amino acids. Trimming shortened V by 3 bases and J by 1 base, and 9 bases separated the two germline ends. CDR3 residues: CASSYQWPNTEAFF. The CDR3 nucleotides read TGTGCCAGCAGTTATCAGTGGCCGAACACTGAAGCTTTCTTT.

V usage is TRBV30 and J usage is TRBJ1-5; 9 positions agree with TRBD1. The CDR3 covers 15 residues. CDR1 is GTSNPN, CDR2 SVGIG, per germline (reference sequence). With 6 bases clipped from V and 5 bases from J, the junction kept 11 bases outside the gene matches. DNA for the CDR3: TGTGCCTGCCCAAAGGACAGGGGATCGGATCAGCCCCAGCATTTT. Its protein product is CACPKDRGSDQPQHF.

This clone has just a few counts. The CDR3 bases are TGCGCCAGCAGCATAGACAGGGCCTATAATTCACCCCTCCACTTT. It translates to CASSIDRAYNSPLHF. V gene TRBV4-1 combines with J gene TRBJ1-6, with 7 positions matching TRBD1. In germline, CDR1 is MGHRA, CDR2 YSYEKL. CDR3 length: 15 residues. V dropped 5 bases and J dropped 2; count of bases not matched to a gene: 3.

The rearrangement joins TRBV27 to TRBJ2-1, with D tentatively TRBD2 (5 bases). V lost 4 bases, J lost 6 bases, and 13 bases lay in between. The CDR3 is 14 residues long. Germline values: CDR1 MNHEY, CDR2 SMNVEV (reference sequence). CDR3 sequence: CASSSRLAGNEQFF. In DNA, the CDR3 is TGTGCCAGCAGTTCGAGGCTAGCTGGCAATGAGCAGTTCTTC.

This clone came up a few times. At the DNA level, this CDR3 is encoded by other sequences in the same sample as well. The chain combines TRBV3-1 (or the pseudogene TRBV3-2) with TRBJ2-3; 8 bases are shared with TRBD2. J was trimmed by 1 base and V by 1 base; bases with no gene match: 1. CDR3 size: 15 residues. Germline CDR1 and CDR2: LGHDT and YNNKEL (reference sequence). The CDR3 loop is CASSQAGLGTDTQYF. The CDR3 nucleotides read TGTGCCAGCAGCCAAGCGGGACTAGGCACAGATACGCAGTATTTT.

The rearrangement joins TRBV5-5 to TRBJ2-1; 10 positions agree with TRBD2. The V gene's germline CDR1 is SGHKS and CDR2 YYEKEE (reference sequence). Trimming removed 5 bases from V and 6 bases from J; junction bases left unmatched: 14. The CDR3 covers 17 residues. CDR3 amino acids: CASRTRVSGGAVNEQFF. The CDR3 DNA is TGTGCCAGCAGGACCCGGGTGAGCGGGGGGGCCGTCAATGAGCAGTTCTTC.

The CDR3 coding sequence is TGTGCCAGCAGCTTAGTGACAGGTCTAGCCGGGGAGCTGTTTTTT. Translating it yields CASSLVTGLAGELFF. V and J are TRBV7-9 and TRBJ2-2, with a possible D match to TRBD1 (6 bases). V lost 1 base to trimming and J lost 6 bases, with 12 bases between them. Germline V gives CDR1 SEHNR, CDR2 FQNEAQ (reference sequence). The CDR3 has 15 residues.

The chain recombines TRBV19 with TRBJ2-5; D uncertain. This CDR3 spans 16 amino acids. CDR1 and CDR2 (germline): LNHDA, SQIVND (reference sequence). V was trimmed by 1 base and J by 4 bases, leaving 16 bases between them. The CDR3 sequence: CASSIGNAGFGETQYF. The CDR3 bases are TGTGCCAGTAGTATAGGAAATGCCGGCTTTGGAGAGACCCAGTACTTC.

V gene TRBV7-9 combines with J gene TRBJ1-6; 9 bases fit TRBD1. The V gene end was trimmed by 6 bases and the J gene end by 0 bases; junction bases not matched to a gene: 9. CDR3 length equals 18 residues. CDR1 is SEHNR and CDR2 is FQNEAQ in the germline V gene (reference sequence). The CDR3 sequence: CASRGGTGMSSYNSPLHF. The CDR3 DNA sequence: TGTGCCAGCAGGGGCGGGACAGGGATGAGCTCCTATAATTCACCCCTCCACTTT.

CDR3 bases: TGTGCCAGCAGCGTAGGGTCTAGCGGGAGCTACCTTGAGCAGTTCTTC. This translates into CASSVGSSGSYLEQFF. The genes are TRBV9 and TRBJ2-1; 10 positions match TRBD2. The CDR3 covers 16 residues. The germline V gene encodes CDR1 SGDLS and CDR2 YYNGEE. J lost 9 bases, V lost 0 bases, and 9 bases had no gene match.

As DNA, the CDR3 is TGTGCCAGCAGCTTAGATGGCACTGAAGCTTTCTTT. Translating gives CASSLDGTEAFF. The rearrangement joins TRBV11-2 to TRBJ1-1; D is ambiguous. The length of the CDR3 is 12 residues. V lost 0 bases, J lost 4 bases, and 3 bases lay in between. Germline CDR1 is SGHAT and CDR2 is FQNNGV.

The CDR3 spells CAISESTGTYNSPLHF. The CDR3 coding sequence is TGTGCCATCAGTGAGTCGACAGGGACCTATAATTCACCCCTCCACTTT. The rearrangement joins TRBV10-3 to TRBJ1-6, with 7 bases matching TRBD1. This CDR3 contains 16 residues. The germline V gene has CDR1 ENHRY and CDR2 SYGVKD. V lost 0 bases, J lost 2 bases, and 1 base stayed unmatched.

The chain joins TRBV29-1 to TRBJ1-1, with unresolved D. The CDR3 spans 12 residues. Germline V CDR1 and CDR2: SQVTM, ANQGSEA. Trimming took 4 bases from V and 1 from J, leaving 7 bases between them. CDR3 sequence (DNA): TGCAGCGTTGTACTTGAGAACACTGAAGCTTTCTTT. This encodes CSVVLENTEAFF.

The chain combines TRBV19 with TRBJ1-5; D remains ambiguous. This CDR3 spans 13 amino acids. Between the trimmed V and J ends, which lost 5 bases and 7 bases, there was a span of 12 bases. Germline assignment: CDR1 LNHDA and CDR2 SQIVND (reference sequence). CDR3 region: CASSLYPSQPQHF. The DNA of the CDR3 is TGTGCCAGTAGTCTCTATCCCAGCCAGCCCCAGCATTTT.

The chain combines TRBV6-2 or TRBV6-3 with TRBJ1-6, with D maybe TRBD1 (6 bases). The V end lost 6 bases, the J end lost 9 bases, and 12 bases lay between the germline ends. The CDR3 is 13 amino acids. Per the germline V gene, CDR1 is MNHEY and CDR2 is SVGEGT. The CDR3 loop is CASSRTDGSPLHF. DNA of the CDR3: TGTGCCAGCAGCCGGACAGACGGTTCACCCCTCCACTTT.

J is TRBJ1-1 and V is TRBV7-6; 7 bases fit TRBD1. Germline V gives CDR1 SGHVS, CDR2 FNYEAQ. This CDR3 has 14 residues. J lost 4 bases, V lost 4 bases, and 6 bases had no gene match. For the CDR3, the DNA is TGTGCCAGCAGCTCATGGGACAGCTTCACTGAAGCTTTCTTT. It translates to CASSSWDSFTEAFF.

The genes are TRBV5-1 and TRBJ1-1, with 7 nucleotides matching TRBD1. The CDR3 is made up of 15 amino acids. The junction had 9 bases not matched to a gene; V was cut back by 0 bases and J by 7 bases. Germline CDR1 SGHRS, CDR2 YFSETQ. The chain's CDR3 is CASSLERGQGGEAFF. Written as DNA, the CDR3 is TGCGCCAGCAGCTTGGAGCGTGGGCAGGGGGGTGAAGCTTTCTTT.

The rearrangement links TRBV7-2 to TRBJ2-3; D may correspond to TRBD1 or TRBD2 (6 bases each). V shed 1 base and J shed 5 bases, with 10 bases lying between them. The length of the CDR3 is 14 residues. Per germline, CDR1 SGHTA and CDR2 FQGNSA. The CDR3 bases are TGTGCCAGCAGCTTAGGAGGGGGGAAAGATACGCAGTATTTT. Translated: CASSLGGGKDTQYF.

This chain connects TRBV7-9 to TRBJ1-2; a weak D match, TRBD1 (5 bases). Trimming shortened V by 5 bases and J by 6 bases, and 10 bases separated the two germline ends. The CDR3 is 12 residues long. Germline loops: CDR1 SEHNR, CDR2 FQNEAQ (reference sequence). CDR3 DNA: TGTGCCAGCAGCCTGGGGGAGAATGGCTACACCTTC. This translates into CASSLGENGYTF.

The CDR3 sequence: CASSHPGEGSSYEQYF. The DNA for the CDR3 is TGCGCCAGCAGCCACCCCGGGGAGGGCAGCTCCTACGAGCAGTACTTC. The V and J genes are TRBV4-1 and TRBJ2-7; TRBD2 agrees at 7 bases. V shed 3 bases, J shed 0 bases, and the junction held 8 bases outside the gene matches. The germline V gene encodes CDR1 MGHRA and CDR2 YSYEKL. The CDR3 is made up of 16 amino acids.

The chain links TRBV4-1 to TRBJ1-4; D possibly corresponds to TRBD1 (6 bases). V lost 3 bases, J lost 4 bases, and 9 bases lay in between. CDR3 length equals 14 residues. Germline V lookup: CDR1 MGHRA, CDR2 YSYEKL. The chain's CDR3 is CASSQGAVNEKLFF. CDR3 bases: TGCGCCAGCAGCCAGGGGGCGGTTAATGAAAAACTGTTTTTT.